The 18 T cell receptor beta chains listed next were all sequenced from one sample in a study of cytomegalovirus exposure and HLA in healthy donors. In the PCR, 60 Vbeta and 13 Jbeta primers were used. Sequenced by immunoSEQ multiplex PCR; TCRdb stores in-frame clones only, minus some. The data hold over 100,000 clones, with just over 65% observed a single time. The material sequenced was PBMCs. Source of these receptors: a man aged 18 to 35 in good health and CMV-seronegative.

The V call is TRBV5-8, the J call TRBJ1-2; 9 bases map to TRBD1. V gave up 4 bases and J gave up 4 bases; unmatched junction bases: 8. CDR3 length: 15 amino acids. Germline V gives CDR1 SGHTS, CDR2 YDEGEE. The CDR3 spells CASSLGQGEGYGYTF. CDR3 sequence (DNA): TGTGCCAGCAGCCTGGGACAGGGAGAAGGCTATGGCTACACCTTC.

This chain joins TRBV30 and TRBJ2-7; D gene uncertain. Germline CDR1 GTSNPN, CDR2 SVGIG (reference sequence). The length of the CDR3 is 13 residues. V lost 2 bases, J lost 7 bases, and 15 bases lay in between. Here the CDR3 DNA reads TGTGCCTGGAGTCGAGCCGGTCCTTTGGAGCAGTACTTC. Its protein product is CAWSRAGPLEQYF.

V usage is TRBV5-6 and J usage is TRBJ2-3; perhaps TRBD2 as D (7 bases). Trimming took 3 bases from V and 5 from J, leaving 13 bases between them. The V gene's germline CDR1 is SGHDT and CDR2 YYEEEE. This CDR3 comprises 14 residues. The CDR3 region has the DNA TGTGCCAGCAGCTCCGGAGGGGGGGGAGATACGCAGTATTTT. Translating it yields CASSSGGGGDTQYF.

The rearrangement links TRBV4-2 to TRBJ2-5, with D possibly TRBD2 on 5 matching bases. The CDR3 covers 15 residues. Trimming shortened V by 0 bases and J by 2 bases, and 10 bases separated the two germline ends. The germline V gene has CDR1 LGHNA and CDR2 YNFKEQ. The CDR3 DNA sequence: TGTGCCAGCAGCCAAGAGCGGGCAGTACAAGAGACCCAGTACTTC. As protein: CASSQERAVQETQYF.

The chain uses TRBV7-2 and TRBJ1-1; D is possibly TRBD1 (6 bases). The CDR3 loop spans 15 amino acids. CDR1 is SGHTA, CDR2 FQGNSA, per germline. V lost 2 bases and J 0 bases, leaving 10 bases between the germline ends. CDR3 in DNA: TGTGCCAGCAGCTTATCAACAGGGATGAACACTGAAGCTTTCTTT. This codes for CASSLSTGMNTEAFF.

The chain carries TRBV4-2 and TRBJ2-1; TRBD2 matches at 13 bases. The CDR3 covers 19 residues. Looked up from germline, CDR1 is LGHNA and CDR2 is YNFKEQ. Trimming at V came to 2 bases and at J to 7 bases, leaving 14 bases not matched to a gene. The DNA of the CDR3 is TGTGCCAGCAGCCAACCACTAGCGGGAGGGCCTAGGGGGTGGAATGAGCAGTTCTTC. It specifies CASSQPLAGGPRGWNEQFF.

The gene calls are TRBV19 and TRBJ1-5; D gene uncertain. The CDR3 is made up of 16 amino acids. The V end was cut by 5 bases, the J end by 6 bases, with 20 bases between. The germline CDR1 and CDR2 sequences are LNHDA and SQIVND (reference sequence). The CDR3 spells CASSVYAGITIQPQHF. CDR3 nucleotides: TGTGCCAGTAGTGTATATGCGGGGATTACTATTCAGCCCCAGCATTTT.

There are a few counts of this clone. The chain is built from TRBV7-9 and TRBJ2-7; 7 positions agree with TRBD2. CDR1 SEHNR and CDR2 FQNEAQ come from the germline V gene (reference sequence). V lost 8 bases, J lost 3 bases, and 7 bases stayed unmatched. This CDR3 comprises 13 residues. The CDR3 coding sequence is TGTGCCAGCGCCGCGGGGGAGTACTACGAGCAGTACTTC. Amino acids: CASAAGEYYEQYF.

The chain is built from TRBV13 and TRBJ2-7; 10 nucleotides line up with TRBD1. The V segment lost 5 bases and the J segment 3 bases; nucleotides outside the gene matches: 13. This CDR3 region has 17 residues. Germline V lookup: CDR1 PRHDT, CDR2 FYEKMQ (reference sequence). The CDR3 region has the DNA TGTGCCAGCAGCCTCACAATCGGGGACAGGGGACTCTACGAGCAGTACTTC. The encoded protein is CASSLTIGDRGLYEQYF.

V and J are TRBV7-9 and TRBJ2-1; TRBD2 matches 12 bases. Trimming removed 4 bases from V and 4 bases from J; junction bases left unmatched: 8. The CDR3 is made up of 17 amino acids. Per germline, CDR1 SEHNR and CDR2 FQNEAQ (reference sequence). Here the CDR3 reads CASSSLTSGGPYNEQFF. The CDR3 bases are TGTGCCAGCAGCTCCCTCACTAGCGGGGGGCCTTACAATGAGCAGTTCTTC.

This clone turned up a few times. The CDR3 region is CASSLGIRVPSYEQYF. The CDR3 nucleotides are TGTGCCAGCAGCTTAGGTATCAGGGTGCCCTCCTACGAGCAGTACTTC. The genes are TRBV11-2 and TRBJ2-7; D is possibly TRBD1 (5 bases). The CDR3 is made up of 16 amino acids. The germline V gene has CDR1 SGHAT and CDR2 FQNNGV. The germline V and J ends were trimmed by 1 base and 0 bases, with 13 bases remaining between them.

The gene calls are TRBV19 and TRBJ1-2; tentatively, D is TRBD1 (6 bases). Trimming removed 5 bases from V and 8 bases from J, with 21 bases in between. From germline, CDR1 is LNHDA and CDR2 SQIVND (reference sequence). This CDR3 comprises 15 residues. CDR3 region: CASSEGTGKVWGYTF. Written as DNA, the CDR3 is TGTGCCAGTAGTGAAGGAACAGGGAAGGTCTGGGGCTACACCTTC.

J is TRBJ2-7 and V is TRBV6-5; TRBD2 matches at 8 bases. This CDR3 has 14 residues. Germline V gene data show CDR1 as MNHEY and CDR2 as SVGAGI. V lost 6 bases to trimming and J lost 0 bases; unmatched junction nucleotides: 4. In DNA form, the CDR3 reads TGTGCCAGCAGAACAAGCGGGAGCTCCTACGAGCAGTACTTC. It codes for CASRTSGSSYEQYF.

A single count supports this clone. J is TRBJ1-1 and V is TRBV30; D uncertain. The length of the CDR3 is 11 residues. V was clipped by 1 base and J by 8 bases, with 8 bases between them. Per the germline V gene, CDR1 is GTSNPN and CDR2 is SVGIG (reference sequence). CDR3 DNA sequence: TGTGCCTGGAGTGGTTGGCAAGAAGCTTTCTTT. Protein product: CAWSGWQEAFF.

This clone was counted a few times. The chain has TRBV7-8 and TRBJ1-2; D is perhaps TRBD1 (6 bases). The V end lost 4 bases, the J end lost 2 bases, and 17 bases lay between the germline ends. This CDR3 has 16 residues. The germline V gene encodes CDR1 SGHVS and CDR2 FQNEAQ. The CDR3 DNA sequence: TGTGCCAGCAGCTCCAGGGGTGGGGCAGGGAACTATGGCTACACCTTC. Its translation: CASSSRGGAGNYGYTF.

This clone was observed a few times. The chain combines TRBV7-2 with TRBJ1-2; D unclear. The CDR3 runs to 14 residues. CDR1 is SGHTA and CDR2 is FQGNSA in the germline V gene. Trimming pared 3 bases from V and 2 bases from J, leaving 10 bases between. CDR3 nucleotides: TGTGCCAGCAGCTTGTTTCCCTTAAACTATGGCTACACCTTC. Translated, it gives CASSLFPLNYGYTF.

This chain links TRBV6-1 with TRBJ1-4; tentatively, D is TRBD1 (6 bases). CDR3 length: 19 residues. CDR1 is MNHNS, CDR2 SASEGT, per germline. The V end was cut by 2 bases, the J end by 0 bases, with 19 bases between. The CDR3 sequence is CASSEIWGRLVTTNEKLFF. In DNA form, the CDR3 reads TGTGCCAGCAGTGAAATCTGGGGGCGCTTAGTAACAACTAATGAAAAACTGTTTTTT.

The chain couples TRBV29-1 to TRBJ2-4; a possible D gene is TRBD2 (6 bases). Germline CDR1 SQVTM, CDR2 ANQGSEA. V shed 4 bases and J shed 0 bases, with 16 bases lying between them. The CDR3 runs to 16 residues. CDR3 bases: TGCAGCGTTGTAATCGGAGGGCGGCTAGCCAAAAACATTCAGTACTTC. This gives the protein CSVVIGGRLAKNIQYF.